This T cell receptor (beta chain) came from a study of blood T cell repertoires in COVID-19. On the study more broadly: Acute and convalescent COVID-19 specimens originated in the United States, Italy and Spain.

Comment on this clone: Other DNA sequences in the same sample also yield this CDR3.

TCRdb's table, derived via immunoSEQ multiplex PCR, lists solely in-frame clones and lacks some. This table has 150,000 to 250,000 clones, around 87% appearing once. The sequence came from a woman aged 25 to 39 who had recovered from COVID-19. Sequencing input: PBMCs or T cells enriched from blood (not recorded which).

The CDR3 DNA follows: TGCGCCAGCAGCCCTGGCACAGCGAACACTGAAGCTTTCTTT. It encodes CASSPGTANTEAFF. J is TRBJ1-1 and V is TRBV5-1, with D unresolved. V was cut by 4 bases and J by 1 base, with 11 bases left in between. This CDR3 is 14 amino acids long. Germline V CDR1 and CDR2: SGHRS, YFSETQ.